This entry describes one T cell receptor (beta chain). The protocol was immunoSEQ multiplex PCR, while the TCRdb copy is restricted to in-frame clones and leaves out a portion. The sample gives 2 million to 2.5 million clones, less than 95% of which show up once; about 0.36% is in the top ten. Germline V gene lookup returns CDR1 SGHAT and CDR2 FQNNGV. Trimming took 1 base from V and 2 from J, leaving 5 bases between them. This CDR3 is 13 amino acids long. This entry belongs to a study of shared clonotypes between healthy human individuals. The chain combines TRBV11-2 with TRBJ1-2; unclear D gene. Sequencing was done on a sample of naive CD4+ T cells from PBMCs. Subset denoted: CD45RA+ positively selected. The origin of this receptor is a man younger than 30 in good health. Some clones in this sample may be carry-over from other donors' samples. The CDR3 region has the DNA TGTGCCAGCAGCTTAGGAATAAACTATGGCTACACCTTC. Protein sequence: CASSLGINYGYTF.